This T cell receptor (beta chain) is from a study of cytomegalovirus exposure and HLA in healthy donors (dated by TCRdb to 2016 to 2017). A note on the overall study: In an earlier analysis of approximately 500 of the donors, 276 Gb of sequence data and approximately 100 million unique TCR beta sequences from some 170 million T cells were reported. An early release covering roughly 640 HLA-typed donors comprised approximately 290 gigabases of sequencing data and roughly 85 million unique TCR sequences. Among the roughly 380 genotyped donors, under 90% belonged to the genetic ancestry cluster associated with self-reported Caucasian donors. The study aimed to test whether signatures of past pathogen exposure could be identified by cataloging public T cell receptors. The study profiled the T cell repertoires of under 700 subjects by immunosequencing and related them to cytomegalovirus serostatus. Along with the roughly 700-subject first cohort, a separate validation cohort of over a hundred different subjects was used. The study combined high-throughput TCR immunosequencing, statistical association of individual TCRs with disease status, and machine learning to predict cytomegalovirus infection status. A later analysis re-analyzed previously published TCR beta repertoires from hundreds of donors and added high-resolution HLA genotyping to study TCR occurrence patterns. The later analysis used no new phenotypic data to find candidate immune exposures, relying instead on TCR beta sequences and their occurrence across donors. To decide whether each TCR beta V gene segment behaved as functional or pseudogenic, an earlier analysis of approximately 590 of the donors relied on high-throughput TCR beta sequencing. Alongside the repertoire data, information on donor age, sex, ethnicity and CMV serostatus was compiled. A later genetic analysis took genome-wide SNP genotypes for about 55% of the roughly 700 donors and used that subset as a discovery cohort. Every discovery cohort repertoire had been produced on one sequencing platform. Both class I and class II loci were covered by HLA typing, at four-digit resolution. Typing coverage varied by locus: roughly 620-640 donors for A, B, C, DRB1 and DQB1; under 550 for DQA1; more than 600 for DPA1; some 470 for DPB1. Because of strong linkage in the cohort, roughly five DR-DQ haplotypes were treated as single units for association and clustering. Across about 370 genotyped donors of the cohort, an average of roughly 230,000 unique TCR beta nucleotide sequences per donor were sequenced, and about a sixth of those sequences were non-productive. Overall study outcomes, separate from this receptor: In vitro tests confirmed that three of the cytomegalovirus-associated TCR beta chains recognize cytomegalovirus antigens. A later genetic analysis reported fewer N-insertions in productive TCRs among donors in an Asian-associated ancestry cluster than the approximately 670-donor mean. CMV serostatus was the only immune exposure information available for the cohort. Roughly uniform sequencing depth across donors was assumed in presence/absence analyses, although this assumption may not hold. The authors suggested that the approach could potentially be extended to other disease states and immunological phenotypes. In a later genetic analysis, a missense DCLRE1C variant was associated with V-gene and J-gene trimming of TCR beta chains, and the association was replicated in an independent cohort. According to a later analysis, parvovirus B19, influenza, CMV and Epstein-Barr virus appeared linked to several top co-occurrence clusters. Because the 87-base-pair reads could not distinguish some IMGT-functional V segments, including TRBV6-2 and TRBV6-3, those segments were excluded. In the study, about 150 TCR beta chains were listed as associated with cytomegalovirus. A further reported finding was that TCR beta sequences accurately predicted the HLA-A and HLA-B alleles for most subjects in the first cohort. HLA typing was unavailable for some donors at each locus, so association tests used only the typed subset. In this cohort, only TCR beta chains were sequenced, and detectable features were limited by the absence of alpha or paired-chain data. In a later analysis, most CMV-associated TCR beta chains were found to appear HLA-restricted, with HLA associations seemingly driven largely by CMV exposure. Linkage disequilibrium might explain the correlated functional status among segregating V segments, but an unknown experimental factor could not be ruled out. In a later analysis, HLA-associated TCR beta chains showed more clonal expansion and lower generation probabilities than non-associated chains that were equally common. The earlier analysis of a few hundred of the donors excluded 15 to 20 rarely observed V segments, including chromosome 9 orphons, because counts were too low. Most TCR sequences were observed very rarely across donors, whereas some public TCRs were present in many individuals. A cluster of highly shared sequence variants was judged likely to be a technical artifact of the sequencing pipeline. In a later analysis, around 17,000 TCR beta sequences were associated with specific HLA alleles at a false discovery rate of 0.05. According to a later analysis, TCR association rates differed among HLA loci, with DRB1 alleles showing the most associated TCRs and HLA-C alleles showing the fewest. When HLA alleles, especially DR and DQ, strongly co-occurred, TCR associations were difficult to assign to individual alleles. In an earlier analysis of fewer than 750 of the donors, most TCR beta V segments were observed in productive rearrangements about 90% or about 30% of the time, broadly matching IMGT annotations. The classifier was reported to diagnose cytomegalovirus status with high specificity and sensitivity in both the original cohort and the validation cohort.

As encoded in the germline V gene (reference sequence), CDR1 is SEHNR while CDR2 is FQNEAQ. At the junction V is shortened by 4 bases and J by 6 bases; bases outside the gene matches: 6. The CDR3, from cysteine to phenylalanine, totals 14 residues. The retained sequence is limited to the CDR3, 42 bases, with the frame set at the first base. Receptor libraries were prepared by the immunoSEQ multiplex PCR assay. A mixture of 60 forward primers for TCR Vbeta segments and 13 reverse primers for TCR Jbeta segments was used in the multiplex PCR. The CDR3 region of rearranged TCR beta genes was amplified from genomic DNA by a multiplex PCR assay. Amplified TCR beta libraries were sequenced as 87-base-pair reads on the Illumina HiSeq System. Regarding the original processing steps: A later analysis counted tens of millions of unique TCR beta chains across the 650 to 700 repertoires, and roughly 11 million of these chains were shared by at least two donors. To remove PCR and sequencing errors, raw reads were error-corrected and collapsed into unique sequences using a nearest-neighbor algorithm that merged closely related sequences. Alignment of CDR3 sequences to IMGT reference sequences was used to assign V, D and J gene segments. Each retained sequence needed at least a six-nucleotide match to both a V gene segment and a J gene segment. Rearrangements were classified as productive when the CDR3 lacked stop codons and remained in frame with V and J, and all other rearrangements were classified as non-productive. CDR3 was defined by IMGT convention, running from the second conserved V-encoded cysteine to the conserved J-encoded phenylalanine. The earlier analysis of 500 to 600 of the donors excluded sequences that lacked an unambiguous match to a single V gene segment. An earlier analysis of a few hundred of the donors called V segments functional above 56.7% productive rearrangements and segregating when the between-donor standard deviation exceeded 5%. To diagnose cytomegalovirus status from the catalog of TCR beta chain sequences, a statistical classification framework was built. A later analysis assigned V and J genes by comparing TCR nucleotide sequences with IMGT/GENE-DB human TR gene sequences. In a later analysis, CDR3 sequences and most-parsimonious VDJ recombination scenarios were assigned using the TCRdist pipeline. In a later analysis, each TCR beta chain was defined by its CDR3 amino acid sequence together with its V-gene family, and reads lacking a unique V-gene family were excluded. As a way to deal with suspected cross-contamination and a sequencing artifact, a later analysis dropped 500 to 700 nucleotide sequences that were highly shared and had low generation probability. In a later analysis, a clonal expansion index for each public chain was calculated from normalized within-repertoire ranks of inferred template counts. In a later analysis, generation probabilities were computed with a VDJ recombination model fitted to out-of-frame rearrangements, and the resulting probabilities were checked against IGoR. In a later analysis, TCR-TCR, TCR-HLA and TCR-CMV co-occurrence was scored with hypergeometric tests, and a repertoire-size bias correction was applied to TCR pairs. To estimate false discovery rates, a later analysis permuted the HLA or CMV assignments 20 times. In a later analysis, co-occurring TCRs were grouped using DBSCAN, with TCRdist sequence similarity added in when clustering inside HLA-allele-positive subsets. Repertoires with fewer than 30,000 or more than 120,000 public chains, plus five repertoires with anomalous nucleotide sharing, were excluded from co-occurrence clustering. TCRdb holds this immuneACCESS table with in-frame rearrangements only. Some clones are missing; in checked studies, unresolved V genes explain under half, and the rest has no known cause. V and J calls and clone size are copied from that table; D and trimming were computed from the DNA. The sample table holds 90,000 or so clones, of which 82% were seen once. The ten largest clones take up 3% to 4% of the sample.

A remark on this clone: The antigen it binds to is not known. Base qualities are not provided; no much larger clone lies one nucleotide away.

In total, more than 500 healthy bone marrow donors made up the cohort. At the time of sampling, every cohort member was nominally healthy, though immune exposures that went unrecorded were likely present. The donor was CMV seronegative and belonged to the group of roughly 330 seronegative cohort members. Every donor gave a peripheral blood sample, and the peripheral blood mononuclear cells from that sample were used for TCR beta sequencing. The Qiagen DNeasy Blood Extraction Kit was used to extract genomic DNA from the blood cell samples. This TCR came from a man in his forties or fifties in good health and CMV-seronegative. Source material: PBMCs. This chain is built from TRBV7-9 and TRBJ1-1; TRBD1 matches 9 bases in the middle. The CDR3: CASSSGQGRAEAFF. The DNA is TGTGCCAGCAGCTCCGGACAGGGGCGAGCTGAAGCTTTCTTT.